One and the same sample provided the 28 T cell receptor beta chains below, sequenced in a study of tumor-infiltrating T cells and Merkel cell polyomavirus. Background on the study: The T cells studied were KLL-specific CD8+ cells against Merkel polyomavirus.

Sequencing used immunoSEQ multiplex PCR; TCRdb keeps in-frame clones, though not all of them. Here the sample spans 24,000 or so clones, roughly nine tenths being singletons. All patients' tumors stained robustly positive for Merkel cell polyomavirus Large T antigen by immunohistochemistry. The sample was lymph node tissue. These receptors originate from a man between 45 and 60 years old with Merkel cell carcinoma.

The CDR3 DNA sequence: TGCAGCGTATCAGGCGCCTACGAGCAGTACTTC. It translates to CSVSGAYEQYF. V and J are TRBV29-1 and TRBJ2-7; D unresolved. This CDR3 has 11 residues. V lost 6 bases and J lost 2, with 8 bases in between. Germline CDR1 is SQVTM and CDR2 is ANQGSEA.

This chain links TRBV30 with TRBJ1-1; unclear D gene. This CDR3 region has 11 residues. The V gene's germline CDR1 is GTSNPN and CDR2 SVGIG (reference sequence). V dropped 2 bases and J dropped 1 base, with 2 bases sitting between them. CDR3: CAWSRNTEAFF. CDR3 bases: TGTGCCTGGAGTCGGAACACTGAAGCTTTCTTT.

The V and J genes are TRBV4-1 and TRBJ1-4; 9 bases map to TRBD1. CDR3 length equals 14 residues. With 5 bases clipped from V and 8 bases from J, the junction kept 6 bases outside the gene matches. Germline V lookup: CDR1 MGHRA, CDR2 YSYEKL. CDR3 nucleotide sequence: TGCGCCAGCAGCACCACAGGGGGCGAGGAAAAACTGTTTTTT. This sequence encodes CASSTTGGEEKLFF.

This chain connects TRBV10-2 to TRBJ2-1, with D uncertain. The germline V gene has CDR1 WSHSY and CDR2 SAAADI. Trimming took off 6 bases at V and 9 bases at J, with 9 bases between the two ends. This CDR3 is built from 11 residues. CDR3 nucleotides: TGCGCCAGCAGATGGGCATTTGAGCAGTTCTTC. Translation gives CASRWAFEQFF.

The chain is built from TRBV6-1 and TRBJ2-5, with 7 bases identical to TRBD2. CDR3 size: 18 residues. Germline-derived CDR1 and CDR2 are MNHNS and SASEGT. V trimming: 4 bases; J trimming: 0 bases; junction bases outside the gene matches: 14. The CDR3 DNA reads as TGTGCCAGCAGTGTTGGGGGGGTATTTGACTTGTACCAAGAGACCCAGTACTTC. Its protein is CASSVGGVFDLYQETQYF.

In its sample, this clone was seen once. V and J are TRBV11-2 and TRBJ2-5; D perhaps matches TRBD2 (6 bases). The CDR3 consists of 15 residues. V was pared by 1 base and J by 5 bases, with 14 bases between. Looked up from germline, CDR1 is SGHAT and CDR2 is FQNNGV. This CDR3 is CASSLGSGLAETQYF. In DNA form, the CDR3 reads TGTGCCAGCAGCTTAGGATCGGGTCTAGCGGAGACCCAGTACTTC.

This sequence joins TRBV28 and TRBJ2-2; D remains unclear. Germline CDR1 MDHEN, CDR2 SYDVKM. The CDR3 has 15 amino acids. V lost 6 bases and J 2 bases, leaving 13 bases between the germline ends. CDR3 DNA: TGTGCCAGCAGCCCCGTCCCCCCCAACACCGGGGAGCTGTTTTTT. Translating it yields CASSPVPPNTGELFF.

This clone was seen just once. The chain links TRBV6-5 to TRBJ1-1; D is unresolved. The CDR3 sequence is 12 residues long. Germline loops: CDR1 MNHEY, CDR2 SVGAGI. V lost 6 bases and J lost 6, with 11 bases in between. CDR3 sequence (DNA): TGTGCCAGCAGCTTACGGACTTCTGAAGCTTTCTTT. This gives the protein CASSLRTSEAFF.

This rearrangement joins TRBV27 to TRBJ1-5; 7 bases agree with TRBD1. CDR1 MNHEY and CDR2 SMNVEV come from the germline V gene (reference sequence). V lost 6 bases to trimming and J lost 6 bases; unmatched junction nucleotides: 8. The CDR3 contains 14 residues. The CDR3 DNA sequence: TGTGCCAGCAGCTACAACAGGGGCGGTCAGCCCCAGCATTTT. Residues: CASSYNRGGQPQHF.

J is TRBJ2-1 and V is TRBV29-1; D possibly corresponds to TRBD2 (6 bases). Germline-derived CDR1 and CDR2 are SQVTM and ANQGSEA. V was cut by 6 bases and J by 4 bases, with 22 bases left in between. This CDR3 has 16 residues. The CDR3 sequence: CSVRGAGTQHYNEQFF. In DNA form, the CDR3 reads TGCAGCGTACGGGGCGCGGGGACCCAACATTACAATGAGCAGTTCTTC.

The CDR3 sequence is CASSLNWGGGEQFF. The CDR3 region has the DNA TGTGCCAGCAGCTTAAACTGGGGGGGCGGTGAGCAGTTCTTC. The V gene is TRBV11-2, the J gene TRBJ2-1; TRBD2 might be the D (7 bases). CDR1 and CDR2 from the germline V gene are SGHAT and FQNNGV. The CDR3 is made up of 14 amino acids. The ends were cut back, 2 bases at V and 9 bases at J, with 14 bases in the middle.

This clone was recorded only once. CDR3: CASSFWTGGRSTEAFF. The CDR3 DNA follows: TGTGCCAGCAGCTTTTGGACAGGGGGCCGCAGCACTGAAGCTTTCTTT. This chain uses TRBV5-8 with TRBJ1-1, with 11 positions matching TRBD1. The V gene's germline CDR1 is SGHTS and CDR2 YDEGEE. Trimming took 2 bases from V and 4 from J; bases not matched to a gene: 7. The CDR3 consists of 16 residues.

The chain uses TRBV9 and TRBJ2-5, with 10 positions matching TRBD1. This CDR3 spans 16 amino acids. Germline values: CDR1 SGDLS, CDR2 YYNGEE. The V gene end was trimmed by 4 bases and the J gene end by 2 bases; junction bases not matched to a gene: 8. The CDR3 region has the DNA TGTGCCAGCAGCCCGCGGGACAGGGGCGGGCAAGAGACCCAGTACTTC. It is translated as CASSPRDRGGQETQYF.

This clone has just one count. This rearrangement joins TRBV5-1 to TRBJ1-1; D unclear. Looked up from germline, CDR1 is SGHRS and CDR2 is YFSETQ. The V gene lost 0 bases and the J gene lost 1 base, with 7 bases spanning the gap. The CDR3 extends over 14 amino acids. CDR3 amino acids: CASSLAGGNTEAFF. DNA of the CDR3: TGCGCCAGCAGCTTGGCCGGAGGGAACACTGAAGCTTTCTTT.

This clone was seen a handful of times. V usage is TRBV30 and J usage is TRBJ2-5, with TRBD1 identical over 7 bases. The J segment lost 5 bases and the V segment lost 0 bases, leaving 3 bases of the junction unmatched. Looked up from germline, CDR1 is GTSNPN and CDR2 is SVGIG (reference sequence). The CDR3 is 13 residues long. The CDR3 reads CAWSVQGRETQYF. Written as DNA, the CDR3 is TGTGCCTGGAGTGTACAGGGGCGGGAGACCCAGTACTTC.

V and J are TRBV13 and TRBJ1-2; 8 bases match TRBD1. Germline V gives CDR1 PRHDT, CDR2 FYEKMQ (reference sequence). The CDR3 length is 14 residues. With V trimmed by 8 bases and J by 6 bases, 11 bases remained unmatched. For the CDR3, the DNA is TGTGCCAGCGGGGAACAGGGGGTCTTTGATGGCTACACCTTC. Encoded protein: CASGEQGVFDGYTF.

V is TRBV2 and J is TRBJ1-4, with 7 positions matching TRBD1. The CDR3 is made up of 14 amino acids. V shed 4 bases and J 5 bases; nucleotides not matched to a gene: 4. Germline-derived CDR1 and CDR2 are SNHLY and FYNNEI. The CDR3 region is CASSVRDRNEKLFF. The DNA of the CDR3 is TGTGCCAGCAGTGTCCGGGACAGAAATGAAAAACTGTTTTTT.

This chain links TRBV15 with TRBJ2-3, with D possibly being TRBD1 (5 bases). Germline assignment: CDR1 LNHNV and CDR2 YYDKDF (reference sequence). The CDR3 totals 14 residues. Between the trimmed V and J ends, which lost 0 bases and 3 bases, there was a span of 7 bases. The CDR3 sequence is CATSRDRATDTQYF. The CDR3 coding sequence is TGTGCCACCAGCAGAGACAGGGCGACAGATACGCAGTATTTT.

The chain employs TRBV4-1 and TRBJ2-3, with 9 bases identical to TRBD1. This CDR3 region has 17 residues. Unmatched junction bases numbered 8, after V lost 1 base and J lost 3 bases. Germline CDR1 is MGHRA and CDR2 is YSYEKL. The CDR3 protein is CASSQGTGQGVTDTQYF. The CDR3 nucleotides read TGCGCCAGCAGCCAAGGTACGGGACAGGGTGTAACAGATACGCAGTATTTT.

J is TRBJ1-1 and V is TRBV5-1; D remains unclear. This CDR3 spans 15 amino acids. Trimming took off 1 base at V and 3 bases at J, with 13 bases between the two ends. Germline-derived CDR1 and CDR2 are SGHRS and YFSETQ. The CDR3 here is CASSLRPREDTEAFF. DNA for the CDR3: TGCGCCAGCAGCTTGAGACCTCGGGAGGACACTGAAGCTTTCTTT.

The CDR3 loop is CASSPAGVSSGNTIYF. The CDR3 region has the DNA TGTGCCAGCAGCCCCGCCGGGGTAAGCTCTGGAAACACCATATATTTT. The chain has TRBV28 and TRBJ1-3; D is undetermined. Germline values: CDR1 MDHEN, CDR2 SYDVKM. There are 16 residues in the CDR3. With 6 bases removed from V and 0 bases from J, the gap between germline ends came to 15 bases.

J is TRBJ2-7 and V is TRBV11-2; a possible D gene is TRBD2 (5 bases). Trimming took 0 bases from V and 3 from J, leaving 9 bases between them. There are 14 residues in the CDR3. Looked up from germline, CDR1 is SGHAT and CDR2 is FQNNGV. CDR3 sequence reads: CASSLERGLYEQYF. Here the CDR3 DNA reads TGTGCCAGCAGCTTAGAACGCGGACTCTACGAGCAGTACTTC.

A single count supports this clone. The chain combines TRBV27 with TRBJ1-1; D unresolved. The CDR3 extends over 14 amino acids. Germline lookup yields CDR1 MNHEY and CDR2 SMNVEV (reference sequence). With 4 bases removed from V and 1 base from J, the gap between germline ends came to 10 bases. The CDR3 DNA follows: TGTGCCAGCAGTTCCCAGACGGGGAACACTGAAGCTTTCTTT. Encoded protein: CASSSQTGNTEAFF.

This clone appeared a few times. V is TRBV4-3 and J is TRBJ2-6, with a weak D call TRBD2 (6 bases). The germline CDR1 and CDR2 sequences are LGHNA and YSLEER. CDR3 length equals 17 residues. V was clipped by 1 base and J by 0 bases, with 10 bases between them. CDR3 DNA: TGCGCCAGCAGCCAAGTTTTGGACTACTCTGGGGCCAACGTCCTGACTTTC. Its translation: CASSQVLDYSGANVLTF.

V gene TRBV10-3 combines with J gene TRBJ2-3; 9 bases map to TRBD1. The CDR3 is made up of 16 amino acids. The germline V gene has CDR1 ENHRY and CDR2 SYGVKD. Losses at the gene ends were 4 bases for V and 4 bases for J; bases not matched to a gene: 9. In DNA form, the CDR3 reads TGTGCCATCAGTGGAGGATGGGACAGGGCAGCAGATACGCAGTATTTT. Translating it yields CAISGGWDRAADTQYF.

The chain employs TRBV30 and TRBJ1-6; D is unclear. Germline CDR1 is GTSNPN and CDR2 is SVGIG (reference sequence). The CDR3 length is 14 residues. Between the trimmed V and J ends, which lost 2 bases and 7 bases, there was a span of 12 bases. The CDR3 region has the DNA TGTGCCTGGAGTCGTTTAGCGGGGAATTCACCCCTCCACTTT. Its translation: CAWSRLAGNSPLHF.

Details on this clone: An end of the junction does not agree with germline; a read error may underlie this. This chain links TRBV5-1 with TRBJ2-1; 12 positions agree with TRBD2. The CDR3 consists of 18 residues. Germline CDR1 SGHRS, CDR2 YFSETQ. The DNA of the CDR3 is TGCGCCAGCACCTTGGGGCTAGCGGGAGGGCCAAACCATTATGAGCAGTTCTTC. Translating gives CASTLGLAGGPNHYEQFF.

The rearrangement uses TRBV27 and TRBJ2-5, with D possibly matching TRBD1 (5 bases). The CDR3 runs 16 residues. Germline values: CDR1 MNHEY, CDR2 SMNVEV (reference sequence). V was clipped by 3 bases and J by 4 bases, with 18 bases between them. The CDR3 bases are TGTGCCAGCAGTTTTCGGCAGGGCTCGTTGAGAGAGACCCAGTACTTC. Its translation: CASSFRQGSLRETQYF.